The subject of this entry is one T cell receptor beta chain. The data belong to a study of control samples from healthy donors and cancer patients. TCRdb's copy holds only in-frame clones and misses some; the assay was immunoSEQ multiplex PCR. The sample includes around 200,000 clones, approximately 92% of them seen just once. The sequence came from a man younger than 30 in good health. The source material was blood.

Here the CDR3 DNA reads TGTGCCAGCTCAAGCCGGGACAGGGGCACAGATACGCAGTATTTT. It encodes CASSSRDRGTDTQYF. This chain links TRBV18 with TRBJ2-3, with 9 bases aligning to TRBD1. The germline gives CDR1 KGHSH, CDR2 LQKENI. The CDR3 is 15 amino acids. Trimming at V came to 5 bases and at J to 1 base, leaving 4 bases not matched to a gene.